A selection of T cell receptor beta chains follows, all from one sample in a study of CD8+CD57+ T cells in acquired aplastic anemia. TCRdb re-derived calls from the reads in MiXCR, one entry per CDR3 protein. The table shows approximately 200,000 distinct CDR3 sequences, with less than 65% occurring only once. The sequenced sample consisted of sorted CD4+, CD8+, or CD8+CD57+ T cells (not recorded which) from PBMCs. These receptor sequences come from a human donor with severe aplastic anemia or a healthy control (not recorded which). The CDR3 runs from the conserved cysteine through the conserved F or W. D genes are given only for firm matches. Some rows mark clone size as missing; the rest say once, few, many or name a class of expanded clone.

TRBJ2-2	-	-	TRBV11-1	15	TGTGCCAGCAGCTGGGGGGACGTCCCCACCGGGGAGCTGTTTTTT	CASSWGDVPTGELFF
TRBJ2-3	-	-	TRBV19	17	TGTGCCAGTAGTCCCGGGAGCGGCAGCCGGAACACAGATACGCAGTATTTT	CASSPGSGSRNTDTQYF
TRBJ2-6	-	few	TRBV2	15	TGTGCCAGCAGTCCATCGGCCTCTGGGGCCAACGTCCTGACTTTC	CASSPSASGANVLTF
TRBJ2-4	-	-	TRBV20-1	14	TGCAGTGCCAGAGGGGGAGGGGGTAAGAACATTCAGTACTTC	CSARGGGGKNIQYF
TRBJ2-7	TRBD2	few	TRBV2	15	TGTGCCAGCAGTGAAAGGCGGACTAGCAGCTTCGGGCAGTACTTC	CASSERRTSSFGQYF
TRBJ2-7	TRBD2	-	TRBV20-1	15	TGCAGTGCGGGGGGACTAGCGGTCCCCTCCTACGAGCAGTACTTC	CSAGGLAVPSYEQYF
TRBJ2-7	TRBD1	many	TRBV5-6	15	TGTGCCAGCAGCTCCGTTACAGGGGCTGGCTACGAGCAGTACTTC	CASSSVTGAGYEQYF
TRBJ2-1	-	-	TRBV7-9	14	TGTGCCAGCGGTCAGGGAGATACAAACAATGAGCAGTTCTTC	CASGQGDTNNEQFF
TRBJ2-7	TRBD2	-	TRBV9	14	TGTGCCAGAAGAGCGGGGGGTCTTTCCTACGAGCAGTACTTC	CARRAGGLSYEQYF
TRBJ2-7	-	-	TRBV25-1	14	TGTGCCAGCAGTGTGGCGGACATGCCTACGAGGCAGTACTTC	CASSVADMPTRQYF
TRBJ1-2	TRBD1	once	TRBV19	13	TGTGCCAGTCGGGCCGGGACAGCGAGCGGCTACACCTTC	CASRAGTASGYTF
TRBJ2-1	-	many	TRBV12-5	17	TGTGCTAGTGGTCCAACTCTCGTGGGGGCGAAAATCAATGAGCAGTTCTTC	CASGPTLVGAKINEQFF
TRBJ2-7	-	-	TRBV7-2	11	TGTGCCAGCACAGACTTGGCCGAGCAGTACTTC	CASTDLAEQYF
TRBJ2-7	-	-	TRBV9	15	TGTGCCAGCAGCGTAGCTGGGCTAGTAGCCAATGAGCAGTACTTC	CASSVAGLVANEQYF
TRBJ1-3	-	-	TRBV20-1	15	TGCAGTGCTAGGGTCGGGGGGGAGGCTGGAAACACCATATATTTT	CSARVGGEAGNTIYF
TRBJ2-7	TRBD2	-	TRBV10-3	14	TGTGCCATCAGTGAGGGCGGGGGGATTTACGAGCAGTACTTC	CAISEGGGIYEQYF
TRBJ1-4	-	once	TRBV5-6	13	TGTGCCAGCAGGTGGGGCCGTAATGAAAAACTGTTTTTT	CASRWGRNEKLFF
TRBJ1-1	-	-	TRBV29-1	14	TGCAGCGACTCCCAGGGAATTGAAGGGGCTGAAGCTTTCTTT	CSDSQGIEGAEAFF
TRBJ1-1	TRBD1	many	TRBV19	15	TGTGCCAGTAGTCCACGGACAGGGGTTCGGACTGAAGCTTTCTTT	CASSPRTGVRTEAFF
TRBJ2-7	-	-	TRBV12-3/TRBV12-4	13	TGTGCCAGCAGTTTAAGGAACGCCTACGAGCAGTACTTC	CASSLRNAYEQYF
TRBJ2-5	TRBD1	few	TRBV25-1	18	TGTGCCAGCAGTGAACTCCTCCTTTCGACAGGGGGCCAAGAGACCCAGTACTTC	CASSELLLSTGGQETQYF
TRBJ2-7	TRBD2	once	TRBV20-1	17	TGCAGTGCTTCTCGTCGCGGGACTAGCGGGGGGGCTTACGAGCAGTACTTC	CSASRRGTSGGAYEQYF
TRBJ1-1	-	-	TRBV15	13	TGTGCCACCAGCAGAGACGTGAACACTGAAGCTTTCTTT	CATSRDVNTEAFF
TRBJ2-7	TRBD1	-	TRBV29-1	14	TGCAGCGTGAGCCGGGACAGGGGAGCCTACGAGCAGTACTTC	CSVSRDRGAYEQYF
TRBJ1-6	-	-	TRBV19	12	TGTGCCAGTAGCGATTATAATTCACCCCTCCACTTT	CASSDYNSPLHF
TRBJ1-5	TRBD1	-	TRBV27	15	TGTGCCAGCAGTTCCAAACAGGGGGCCGGGCAGCCCCAGCATTTT	CASSSKQGAGQPQHF
TRBJ1-4	-	-	TRBV7-8	16	TGTGCCAGCAGCTTAGTATTCCTAGCGGGGAACGAAAAACTGTTTTTT	CASSLVFLAGNEKLFF